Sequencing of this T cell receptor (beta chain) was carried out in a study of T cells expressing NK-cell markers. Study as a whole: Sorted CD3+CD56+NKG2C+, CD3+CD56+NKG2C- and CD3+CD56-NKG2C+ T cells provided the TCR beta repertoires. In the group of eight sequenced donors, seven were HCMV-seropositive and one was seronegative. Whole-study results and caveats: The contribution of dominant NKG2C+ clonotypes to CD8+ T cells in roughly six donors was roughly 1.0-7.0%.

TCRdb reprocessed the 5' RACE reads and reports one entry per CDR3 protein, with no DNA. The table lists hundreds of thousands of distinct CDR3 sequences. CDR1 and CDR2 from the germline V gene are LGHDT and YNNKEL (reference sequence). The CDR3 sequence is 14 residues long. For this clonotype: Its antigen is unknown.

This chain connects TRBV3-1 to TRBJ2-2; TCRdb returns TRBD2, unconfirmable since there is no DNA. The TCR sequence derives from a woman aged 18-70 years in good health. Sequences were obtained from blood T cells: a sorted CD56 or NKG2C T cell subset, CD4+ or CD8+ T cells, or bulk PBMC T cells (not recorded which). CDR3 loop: CASSPGLPGGELFF. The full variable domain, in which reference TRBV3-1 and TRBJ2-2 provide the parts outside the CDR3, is DTAVSQTPKYLVTQMGNDKSIKCEQNLGHDTMYWYKQDSKKFLKIMFSYNNKELIINETVPNRFSPKSPDKAHLNLHINSLELGDSAVYFCASSPGLPGGELFFGEGSRLTVL.